The 22 T cell receptor beta chains presented below share a single source sample, sequenced in a study of CD8 T cells in Susac syndrome. The RNA input was roughly 0.45 to 1 ug, and it was reverse transcribed with random hexamers. TCRdb itself ran the immunoSEQ multiplex PCR reads through MiXCR, one entry per CDR3 protein. This table holds 250,000 to 300,000 distinct CDR3 sequences, more than 75% found once. Sequencing was carried out using CD8+ T cells from PBMCs. These receptors were collected from a human donor with multiple sclerosis.

The chain has TRBV27 and TRBJ1-2; D ambiguous. V lost 0 bases and J 8 bases, leaving 7 bases between the germline ends. This CDR3 is 12 amino acids long. CDR1 is MNHEY, CDR2 SMNVEV, per germline (reference sequence). The CDR3, as DNA: TGTGCCAGCAGTTTATCCGGGAGGGGCTACACCTTC. It codes for CASSLSGRGYTF.

The chain is built from TRBV9 and TRBJ2-1; 9 nucleotides match TRBD1. Germline CDR1 is SGDLS and CDR2 is YYNGEE. The V segment lost 3 bases and the J segment 8 bases; nucleotides outside the gene matches: 9. CDR3 size: 15 residues. CDR3 nucleotides: TGTGCCAGCAGCGCCCGGGACAGGGTTACTGATGAGCAGTTCTTC. This encodes CASSARDRVTDEQFF. Based on the CDR3 plus reference TRBV9 and TRBJ2-1, the full variable domain is DSGVTQTPKHLITATGQRVTLRCSPRSGDLSVYWYQQSLDQGLQFLIQYYNGEERAKGNILERFSAQQFPDLHSELNLSSLELGDSALYFCASSARDRVTDEQFFGPGTRLTVL.

The chain uses TRBV9 and TRBJ2-7, with a tentative D call TRBD2 (5 bases). The CDR3 is made up of 15 amino acids. Deletions cut 7 bases from V and 3 bases from J, with 20 bases between. Germline-derived CDR1 and CDR2 are SGDLS and YYNGEE. CDR3 in DNA: TGTGCCAGCTCCGAAGGAGGTTCGTCGGTCTACGAGCAGTACTTC. It encodes CASSEGGSSVYEQYF.

The rearrangement uses TRBV28 and TRBJ2-7, with D tentatively TRBD1 or TRBD2 (7 bases each). This CDR3 spans 18 amino acids. The germline V gene encodes CDR1 MDHEN and CDR2 SYDVKM. V was clipped by 3 bases and J by 5 bases, with 26 bases between them. CDR3 in DNA: TGTGCCAGCAGTTTCATGGGGAGCGGGACAGTAGAGATTCACGAGCAGTACTTC. It encodes CASSFMGSGTVEIHEQYF. The full variable domain, rest sourced from reference TRBV28 and TRBJ2-7, is DVKVTQSSRYLVKRTGEKVFLECVQDMDHENMFWYRQDPGLGLRLIYFSYDVKMKEKGDIPEGYSVSREKKERFSLILESASTNQTSMYLCASSFMGSGTVEIHEQYFGPGTRLTVT.

The V and J genes are TRBV6-6 and TRBJ2-5; D may be TRBD1 (6 bases). Germline CDR1 and CDR2: MNHNY and SVGAGI (reference sequence). V lost 2 bases, J lost 8 bases, and 12 bases lay in between. The length of the CDR3 is 13 residues. The CDR3 DNA sequence: TGTGCCAGCAGTTACGGGACATCGAGAACCCAGTACTTC. It codes for CASSYGTSRTQYF.

A few counts support this clonotype. The CDR3 sequence is CASSNRDRGYEQYF. DNA of the CDR3: TGCGCCAGCAGCAACAGGGACAGGGGGTACGAGCAGTACTTC. V gene TRBV5-1 combines with J gene TRBJ2-7; the match to TRBD1 covers 11 bases. Germline V gene sequence: CDR1 SGHRS, CDR2 YFSETQ. The V segment lost 4 bases and the J segment 4 bases; nucleotides outside the gene matches: 4. The CDR3 covers 14 residues. Full variable domain (missing parts from reference TRBV5-1 and TRBJ2-7): KAGVTQTPRYLIKTRGQQVTLSCSPISGHRSVSWYQQTPGQGLQFLFEYFSETQRNKGNFPGRFSGRQFSNSRSEMNVSTLELGDSALYLCASSNRDRGYEQYFGPGTRLTVT.

The chain couples TRBV2 to TRBJ1-1; possibly TRBD1 for D (5 bases). Trimming took off 11 bases at V and 5 bases at J, with 24 bases between the two ends. Germline lookup yields CDR1 SNHLY and CDR2 FYNNEI. CDR3 size: 15 residues. The CDR3 coding sequence is TGTGCCGGAAGCGTAACGGGGGTCGGTAAGACTGAAGCTTTCTTT. It translates to CAGSVTGVGKTEAFF.

The chain is built from TRBV12-3 or TRBV12-4 and TRBJ2-4; 10 bases match TRBD2. This CDR3 region has 17 residues. V shed 5 bases, J shed 0 bases, and the junction held 7 bases outside the gene matches. Here the CDR3 DNA reads TGTGCCAGCAGTGGTCCCGGGACTAGCGTAGCCAAAAACATTCAGTACTTC. Translated: CASSGPGTSVAKNIQYF.

The chain recombines TRBV27 with TRBJ1-2; D gene uncertain. The germline V gene encodes CDR1 MNHEY and CDR2 SMNVEV (reference sequence). This CDR3 contains 13 residues. V was clipped by 3 bases and J by 2 bases, with 7 bases between them. For the CDR3, the DNA is TGTGCCAGCAGTTTTTCGGGGAACTATGGCTACACCTTC. Translating it yields CASSFSGNYGYTF.

This clonotype was picked up a small number of times. The chain combines TRBV5-6 with TRBJ2-4; 7 nucleotides line up with TRBD1. CDR3 size: 16 residues. With V trimmed by 3 bases and J by 2 bases, 8 bases remained unmatched. Germline assignment: CDR1 SGHDT and CDR2 YYEEEE. As DNA, the CDR3 is TGTGCCAGCAGCTCTCGGACAGGAGAGACCAAAAACATTCAGTACTTC. Its translation is CASSSRTGETKNIQYF.

The chain uses TRBV6-1 and TRBJ2-5, with D hard to call. CDR1 and CDR2 from the germline V gene are MNHNS and SASEGT. The V end was cut by 4 bases, the J end by 4 bases, with 4 bases between. The CDR3 is 11 amino acids. The CDR3 DNA is TGTGCCAGCAGTGCCGGAGAGACCCAGTACTTC. Its protein product is CASSAGETQYF.

This clonotype was picked up a small number of times. V and J are TRBV30 and TRBJ2-7; D not resolved. The CDR3 is 12 amino acids. In germline, CDR1 is GTSNPN, CDR2 SVGIG (reference sequence). V shed 3 bases and J shed 7 bases, with 13 bases lying between them. CDR3 loop: CAWSSPVREQYF. The CDR3 region has the DNA TGTGCCTGGAGCTCCCCCGTGAGGGAGCAGTACTTC.

The V call is TRBV27, the J call TRBJ2-1, with unresolved D. This CDR3 comprises 15 residues. Germline V lookup: CDR1 MNHEY, CDR2 SMNVEV (reference sequence). V was trimmed by 7 bases and J by 0 bases, leaving 13 bases between them. The CDR3 protein is CASMDGTRSYNEQFF. CDR3 DNA: TGTGCCAGCATGGACGGCACTCGCTCCTACAATGAGCAGTTCTTC.

This clonotype appeared a few times. The rearrangement uses TRBV4-2 and TRBJ2-7; D possibly corresponds to TRBD1 (6 bases). Trimming left V 5 bases short and J 3 bases short, with 11 bases between. This CDR3 is built from 13 residues. Germline assignment: CDR1 LGHNA and CDR2 YNFKEQ. CDR3 protein: CASSAGTYYEQYF. In nucleotides, the CDR3 is TGTGCCAGCAGCGCCGGGACATACTACGAGCAGTACTTC.

V gene TRBV20-1 combines with J gene TRBJ1-1, with D possibly being TRBD1 (6 bases). V lost 0 bases to trimming and J lost 0 bases, with 14 bases between them. CDR3 length: 16 residues. Germline CDR1 reads DFQATT; CDR2 reads SNEGSKA (reference sequence). CDR3 protein: CSARDTQGIVNTEAFF. The CDR3 DNA reads as TGCAGTGCTAGAGATACCCAGGGGATCGTGAACACTGAAGCTTTCTTT.

V usage is TRBV14 and J usage is TRBJ2-3; TRBD2 agrees at 7 bases. The trim removed 7 bases at V and 2 bases at J, leaving 6 bases unmatched. This CDR3 comprises 14 residues. Germline V gene data show CDR1 as SGHDN and CDR2 as FVKESK. The CDR3 DNA sequence: TGTGCCAGCACCCCAGCGGGGTACACAGATACGCAGTATTTT. Translating gives CASTPAGYTDTQYF.

The chain has TRBV9 and TRBJ2-7; 7 positions match TRBD1. CDR1 and CDR2 (germline): SGDLS, YYNGEE. V dropped 0 bases and J dropped 4; count of bases not matched to a gene: 7. The CDR3 length is 15 residues. The CDR3 sequence is CASSVGDRVGYEQYF. The CDR3 DNA reads as TGTGCCAGCAGCGTAGGAGACAGGGTTGGGTACGAGCAGTACTTC.

The V call is TRBV7-9, the J call TRBJ1-1; tentative D call: TRBD1 (6 bases). Trimming cost V 5 bases and J 8 bases, with 15 bases left between them. CDR3 size: 13 residues. Per germline, CDR1 SEHNR and CDR2 FQNEAQ (reference sequence). The CDR3 nucleotides are TGTGCCAGCAGCGATACTGCCGGGACAGAAGCTTTCTTT. Translating gives CASSDTAGTEAFF.

The gene calls are TRBV5-1 and TRBJ2-1; 7 bases are a match to TRBD1. Germline-derived CDR1 and CDR2 are SGHRS and YFSETQ. After removal of 5 bases from V and 4 bases from J, the junction contained 0 bases not matched to a gene. The CDR3 contains 12 residues. CDR3 DNA sequence: TGCGCCAGCAGGACAGGGTACAATGAGCAGTTCTTC. The encoded protein is CASRTGYNEQFF. The variable domain in full, with the rest retrieved from reference TRBV5-1 and TRBJ2-1, is KAGVTQTPRYLIKTRGQQVTLSCSPISGHRSVSWYQQTPGQGLQFLFEYFSETQRNKGNFPGRFSGRQFSNSRSEMNVSTLELGDSALYLCASRTGYNEQFFGPGTRLTVL.

This chain joins TRBV20-1 and TRBJ2-1, with D perhaps matching TRBD2 (6 bases). CDR3 length: 13 residues. V lost 1 base and J 12 bases, leaving 16 bases between the germline ends. The V gene's germline CDR1 is DFQATT and CDR2 SNEGSKA (reference sequence). The DNA of the CDR3 is TGCAGTGCTAGAGTCCGGGACTGGCATTGGCAGTTCTTC. It codes for CSARVRDWHWQFF.

The rearrangement uses TRBV6-5 and TRBJ2-1; D uncertain. In germline, CDR1 is MNHEY, CDR2 SVGAGI. Trimming removed 6 bases at V and 2 bases at J, with 8 bases between. The CDR3 length is 13 residues. Here the CDR3 DNA reads TGTGCCAGCAGCCTACTCCCCTACAATGAGCAGTTCTTC. It is translated as CASSLLPYNEQFF.

V and J are TRBV3-1 and TRBJ2-1, with 10 nucleotides matching TRBD2. The CDR3 spans 18 residues. Looked up from germline, CDR1 is LGHDT and CDR2 is YNNKEL (reference sequence). V trimming: 0 bases; J trimming: 3 bases; junction bases outside the gene matches: 8. The DNA for the CDR3 is TGTGCCAGCAGCCAAGACACTCCGGGACTAGCGAACTACAATGAGCAGTTCTTC. Translation gives CASSQDTPGLANYNEQFF.